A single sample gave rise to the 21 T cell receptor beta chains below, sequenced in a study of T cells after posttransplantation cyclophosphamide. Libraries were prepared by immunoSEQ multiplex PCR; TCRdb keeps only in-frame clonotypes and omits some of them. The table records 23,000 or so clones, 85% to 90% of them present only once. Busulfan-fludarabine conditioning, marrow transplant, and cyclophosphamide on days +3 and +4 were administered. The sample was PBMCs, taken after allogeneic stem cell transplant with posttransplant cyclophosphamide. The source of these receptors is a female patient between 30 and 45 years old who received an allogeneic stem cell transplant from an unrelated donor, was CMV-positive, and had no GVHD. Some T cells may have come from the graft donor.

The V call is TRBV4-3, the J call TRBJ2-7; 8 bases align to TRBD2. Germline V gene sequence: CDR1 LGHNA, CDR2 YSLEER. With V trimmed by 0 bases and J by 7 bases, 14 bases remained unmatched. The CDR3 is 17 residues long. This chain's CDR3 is CASSQDLPGGTIGEQYF. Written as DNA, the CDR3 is TGCGCCAGCAGCCAAGATCTCCCGGGGGGGACGATTGGGGAGCAGTACTTC.

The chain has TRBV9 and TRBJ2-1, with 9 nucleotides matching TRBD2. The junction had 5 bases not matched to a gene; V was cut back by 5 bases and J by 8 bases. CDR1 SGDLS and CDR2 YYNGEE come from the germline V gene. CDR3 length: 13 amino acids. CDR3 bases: TGTGCCAGCAGTTGGACTAGCGCTCATGAGCAGTTCTTC. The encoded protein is CASSWTSAHEQFF.

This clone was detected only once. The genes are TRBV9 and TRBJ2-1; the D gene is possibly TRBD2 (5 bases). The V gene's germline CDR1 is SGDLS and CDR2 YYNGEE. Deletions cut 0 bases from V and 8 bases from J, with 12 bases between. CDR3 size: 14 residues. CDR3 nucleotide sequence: TGTGCCAGCAGCGTAGTCGGAGGAGCAGATGAGCAGTTCTTC. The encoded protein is CASSVVGGADEQFF.

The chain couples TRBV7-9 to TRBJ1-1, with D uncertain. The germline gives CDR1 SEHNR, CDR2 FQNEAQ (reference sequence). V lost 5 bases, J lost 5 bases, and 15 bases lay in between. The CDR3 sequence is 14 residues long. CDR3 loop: CASSLRPRGTEAFF. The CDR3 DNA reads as TGTGCCAGCAGCCTCCGGCCCAGAGGGACTGAAGCTTTCTTT.

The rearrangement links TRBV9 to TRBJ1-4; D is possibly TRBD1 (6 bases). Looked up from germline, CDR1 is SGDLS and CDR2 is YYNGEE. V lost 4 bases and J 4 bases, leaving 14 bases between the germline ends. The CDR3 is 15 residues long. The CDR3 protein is CASSPTTGYNEKLFF. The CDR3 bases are TGTGCCAGCAGCCCGACGACAGGATATAATGAAAAACTGTTTTTT. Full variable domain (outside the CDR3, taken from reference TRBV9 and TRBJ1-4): DSGVTQTPKHLITATGQRVTLRCSPRSGDLSVYWYQQSLDQGLQFLIQYYNGEERAKGNILERFSAQQFPDLHSELNLSSLELGDSALYFCASSPTTGYNEKLFFGSGTQLSVL.

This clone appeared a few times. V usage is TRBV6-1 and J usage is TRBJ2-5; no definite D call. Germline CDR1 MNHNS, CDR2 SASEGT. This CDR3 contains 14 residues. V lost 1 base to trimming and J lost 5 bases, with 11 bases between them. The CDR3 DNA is TGTGCCAGCAGTGAAGGCGGATCAGTGGAGACCCAGTACTTC. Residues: CASSEGGSVETQYF.

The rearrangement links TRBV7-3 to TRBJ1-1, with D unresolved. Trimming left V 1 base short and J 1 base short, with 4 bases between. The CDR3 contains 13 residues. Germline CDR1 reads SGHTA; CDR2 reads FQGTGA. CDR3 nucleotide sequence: TGTGCCAGCAGCTTAAAGAGGAACACTGAAGCTTTCTTT. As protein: CASSLKRNTEAFF. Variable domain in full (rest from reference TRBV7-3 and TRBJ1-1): GAGVSQTPSNKVTEKGKYVELRCDPISGHTALYWYRQSLGQGPEFLIYFQGTGAADDSGLPNDRFFAVRPEGSVSTLKIQRTERGDSAVYLCASSLKRNTEAFFGQGTRLTVV.

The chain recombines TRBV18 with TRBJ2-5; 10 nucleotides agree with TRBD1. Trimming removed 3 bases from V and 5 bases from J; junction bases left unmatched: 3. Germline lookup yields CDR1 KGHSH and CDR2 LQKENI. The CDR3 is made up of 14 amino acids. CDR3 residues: CASSPGTGVETQYF. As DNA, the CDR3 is TGTGCCAGCTCACCTGGGACAGGGGTCGAGACCCAGTACTTC.

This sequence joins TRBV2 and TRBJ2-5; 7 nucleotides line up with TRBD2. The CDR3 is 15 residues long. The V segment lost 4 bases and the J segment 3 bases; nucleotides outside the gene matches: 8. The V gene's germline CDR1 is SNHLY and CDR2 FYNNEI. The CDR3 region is CASSAGRVRKETQYF. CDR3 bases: TGTGCCAGCAGTGCAGGGAGGGTTCGGAAAGAGACCCAGTACTTC.

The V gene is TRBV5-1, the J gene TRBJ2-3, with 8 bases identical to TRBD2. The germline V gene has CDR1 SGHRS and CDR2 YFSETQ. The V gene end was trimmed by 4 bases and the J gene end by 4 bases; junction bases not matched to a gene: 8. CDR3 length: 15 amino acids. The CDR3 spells CASSPPGGAADTQYF. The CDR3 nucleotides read TGCGCCAGCAGCCCGCCGGGGGGGGCCGCAGATACGCAGTATTTT. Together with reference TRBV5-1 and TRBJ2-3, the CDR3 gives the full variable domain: KAGVTQTPRYLIKTRGQQVTLSCSPISGHRSVSWYQQTPGQGLQFLFEYFSETQRNKGNFPGRFSGRQFSNSRSEMNVSTLELGDSALYLCASSPPGGAADTQYFGPGTRLTVL.

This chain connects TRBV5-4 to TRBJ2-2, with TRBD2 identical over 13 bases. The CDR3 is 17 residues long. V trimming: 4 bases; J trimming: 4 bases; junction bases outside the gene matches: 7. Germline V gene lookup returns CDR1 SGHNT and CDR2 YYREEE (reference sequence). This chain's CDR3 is CASSGRTSGGSTGELFF. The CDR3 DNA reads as TGTGCCAGCAGCGGACGGACTAGCGGGGGAAGCACCGGGGAGCTGTTTTTT.

In DNA form, the CDR3 reads TGTGCCAGCAGCTTCCACAGGGGAGGAGGCACAGATACGCAGTATTTT. As protein: CASSFHRGGGTDTQYF. The chain uses TRBV7-2 and TRBJ2-3; tentatively, D is TRBD1 (7 bases). Germline loops: CDR1 SGHTA, CDR2 FQGNSA. V lost 3 bases to trimming and J lost 1 base, with 14 bases between them. The CDR3 runs to 16 residues. Full variable domain (missing parts from reference TRBV7-2 and TRBJ2-3): GAGVSQSPSNKVTEKGKDVELRCDPISGHTALYWYRQSLGQGLEFLIYFQGNSAPDKSGLPSDRFSAERTGGSVSTLTIQRTQQEDSAVYLCASSFHRGGGTDTQYFGPGTRLTVL.

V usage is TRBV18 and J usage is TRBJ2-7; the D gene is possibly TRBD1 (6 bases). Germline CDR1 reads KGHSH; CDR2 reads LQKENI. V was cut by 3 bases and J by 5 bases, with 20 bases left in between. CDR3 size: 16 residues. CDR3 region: CASSPKRDKSPHEQYF. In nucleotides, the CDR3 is TGTGCCAGCTCACCTAAGAGGGACAAATCCCCCCACGAGCAGTACTTC.

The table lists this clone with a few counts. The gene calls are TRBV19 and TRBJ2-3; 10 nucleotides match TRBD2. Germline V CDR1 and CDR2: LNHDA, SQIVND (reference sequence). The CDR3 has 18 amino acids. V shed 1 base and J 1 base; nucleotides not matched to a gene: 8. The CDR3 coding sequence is TGTGCCAGTAGTATAGGCCTTAGCGGGGGGAAGCGCACAGATACGCAGTATTTT. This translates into CASSIGLSGGKRTDTQYF.

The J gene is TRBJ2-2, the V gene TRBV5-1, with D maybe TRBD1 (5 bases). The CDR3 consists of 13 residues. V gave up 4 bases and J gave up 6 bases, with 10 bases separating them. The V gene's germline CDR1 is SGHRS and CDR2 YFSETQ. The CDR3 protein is CASSDSTAGELFF. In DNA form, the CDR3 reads TGCGCCAGCAGCGACAGTACAGCCGGGGAGCTGTTTTTT.

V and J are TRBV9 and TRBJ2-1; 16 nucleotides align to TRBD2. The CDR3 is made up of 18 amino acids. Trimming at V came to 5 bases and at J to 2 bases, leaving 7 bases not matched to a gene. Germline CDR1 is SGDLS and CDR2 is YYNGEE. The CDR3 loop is CASSGTSGGAIPYNEQFF. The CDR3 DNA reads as TGTGCCAGCAGTGGGACTAGCGGGGGGGCAATCCCCTACAATGAGCAGTTCTTC.

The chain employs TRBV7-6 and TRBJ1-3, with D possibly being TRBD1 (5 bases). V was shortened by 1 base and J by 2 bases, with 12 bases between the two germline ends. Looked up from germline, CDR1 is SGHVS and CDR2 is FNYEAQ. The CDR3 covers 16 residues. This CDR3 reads CASSLDPQGPGNTIYF. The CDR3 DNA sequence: TGTGCCAGCAGCTTAGATCCGCAGGGTCCTGGAAACACCATATATTTT.

The CDR3, as DNA: TGTGCCAGTATGGGGCCAAAAAACATTCAGTACTTC. Amino acids: CASMGPKNIQYF. This sequence joins TRBV19 and TRBJ2-4, with TRBD1 as a possible D gene (5 bases). The V gene's germline CDR1 is LNHDA and CDR2 SQIVND (reference sequence). The germline V and J ends were trimmed by 7 bases and 4 bases, with 8 bases remaining between them. The CDR3 covers 12 residues.

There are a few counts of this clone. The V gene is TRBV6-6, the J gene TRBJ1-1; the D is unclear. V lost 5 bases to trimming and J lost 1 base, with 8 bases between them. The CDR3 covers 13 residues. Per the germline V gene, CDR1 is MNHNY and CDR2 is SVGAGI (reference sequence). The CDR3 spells CASSHPQNTEAFF. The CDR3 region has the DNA TGTGCCAGCAGTCATCCCCAGAACACTGAAGCTTTCTTT.

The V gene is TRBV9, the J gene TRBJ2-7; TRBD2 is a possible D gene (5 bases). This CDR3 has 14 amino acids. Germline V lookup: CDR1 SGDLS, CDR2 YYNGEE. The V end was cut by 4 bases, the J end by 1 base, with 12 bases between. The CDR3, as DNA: TGTGCCAGCAGCTTTACTCCGGGGTCCTACGAGCAGTACTTC. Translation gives CASSFTPGSYEQYF.

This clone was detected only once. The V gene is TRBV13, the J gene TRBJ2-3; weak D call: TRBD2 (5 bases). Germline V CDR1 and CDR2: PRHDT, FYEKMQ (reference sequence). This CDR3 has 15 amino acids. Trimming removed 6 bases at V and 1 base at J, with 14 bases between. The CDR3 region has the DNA TGTGCCAGCAGTTTTTCGACTACCCGCACAGATACGCAGTATTTT. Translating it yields CASSFSTTRTDTQYF.